These 5 T cell receptor beta chains originate from one sample sequenced in a study of identifying expanded T cells in peripheral blood. Some clones are missing from TCRdb's copy, which holds only in-frame ones; the method was immunoSEQ multiplex PCR. The data contain some 75,000 clones, approximately 87% of them singletons. Sequencing was done on a sample of blood. These receptors were collected from a person aged 18-70 years in good health.

The chain has TRBV6-6 and TRBJ1-1, with D possibly TRBD1 on 5 matching bases. This CDR3 comprises 16 residues. The germline V gene has CDR1 MNHNY and CDR2 SVGAGI (reference sequence). Trimming took 6 bases from V and 3 from J, leaving 20 bases between them. CDR3 residues: CASSEGVAGYHTEAFF. The CDR3 region has the DNA TGTGCCAGCAGCGAGGGCGTAGCAGGGTACCACACTGAAGCTTTCTTT.

The chain has TRBV6-5 and TRBJ2-7, with D tentatively TRBD1 (6 bases). Trimming took 5 bases from V and 6 from J, leaving 8 bases between them. This CDR3 has 11 residues. The germline CDR1 and CDR2 sequences are MNHEY and SVGAGI. As DNA, the CDR3 is TGTGCCAGCAGTAAAGGGGGCGAGCAGTACTTC. As protein: CASSKGGEQYF.

V gene TRBV9 combines with J gene TRBJ2-2; D may be TRBD2 (5 bases). CDR3 length: 18 residues. V lost 0 bases and J 7 bases, leaving 22 bases between the germline ends. Germline V CDR1 and CDR2: SGDLS, YYNGEE. The CDR3 is CASSVEIAPLGRSGELFF. CDR3 in DNA: TGTGCCAGCAGCGTAGAAATAGCGCCCTTGGGGAGAAGCGGGGAGCTGTTTTTT.

The chain is built from TRBV7-2 and TRBJ2-7, with a tentative D call TRBD1 (6 bases). The CDR3 is 15 residues long. Per the germline V gene, CDR1 is SGHTA and CDR2 is FQGNSA. V was shortened by 1 base and J by 2 bases, with 12 bases between the two germline ends. The CDR3 region has the DNA TGTGCCAGCAGCTTAGATAGGGGGTCGGCCTACGAGCAGTACTTC. This codes for CASSLDRGSAYEQYF.

This chain uses TRBV6-6 with TRBJ2-3; 8 positions match TRBD1. The germline gives CDR1 MNHNY, CDR2 SVGAGI (reference sequence). The CDR3 runs 15 residues. Unmatched junction bases numbered 9, after V lost 5 bases and J lost 5 bases. CDR3 region: CASSPRTGFGDTQYF. The DNA for the CDR3 is TGTGCCAGCAGTCCCAGGACAGGGTTTGGAGATACGCAGTATTTT.